This T cell receptor (beta chain) comes out of a study of vaccination and CD4 T cells after COVID-19. The Oncomine TCR Beta short-read assay was applied to DNA of cultured CD4+ T cells. Via MiXCR, TCRdb re-called the PCR reads, giving one row per CDR3 protein. The table records about 20,000 distinct CDR3 sequences, just under 55% of them present only once. Of note for this clonotype: Its cognate antigen is unknown.

Treatment: roughly ten-day PBMC culture with coronavirus spike peptide pools or control peptides (ViraFEST assay). Every well contained two million PBMCs, which were grown with around 10 IU/ml IL-2 and 10 ug/ml peptide pools. Deletions cut 3 bases from V and 3 bases from J, with 15 bases between. Germline V gene lookup returns CDR1 DFQATT and CDR2 SNEGSKA (reference sequence). There are 14 residues in the CDR3. The origin of this receptor is a human donor who had recovered from COVID-19. The sample comprised CD4+ T cells from blood, cultured in vitro. The chain has TRBV20-1 and TRBJ2-7, with D possibly called TRBD1 or TRBD2 (5 bases each). The CDR3 DNA follows: TGCAGTGCTAGGTTACCGGGACGGCTCTACGAGCAGTACTTC. Translated: CSARLPGRLYEQYF.